This TCR beta chain is from a study of T cell responses to AZD1222 COVID-19 vaccine. Study-level results: The number of AZD1222 recipients seropositive at baseline was only 6 or 7. Repertoires were sampled only after the peak T cell response. Clonal diversity was possibly underestimated; the donors were predominantly white British and more often female. Regions 160-218 and 743-854 dominated among vaccine-associated CD4 TCRs spanning spike.

TCRdb's copy holds only in-frame clones and misses some; the assay was immunoSEQ multiplex PCR. The sample consists of some 140,000 clones, approximately 90% of them appearing once. For this clone: Its antigen remains unknown.

This CDR3 has 12 amino acids. CDR1 is SNHLY, CDR2 FYNNEI, per germline. Trimming shortened V by 2 bases and J by 10 bases, and 9 bases separated the two germline ends. This TCR derives from an adult in good health. This chain uses TRBV2 with TRBJ1-3, with D maybe TRBD1 (5 bases). This specimen was peripheral blood, taken on day 0 of AZD1222 vaccination. The CDR3 DNA sequence: TGTGCCAGCAGTGAAACGGGGCAGACCATATATTTT. Translating gives CASSETGQTIYF.